This TCR beta chain was sequenced for a study of blood T cell repertoires in COVID-19. Turning to the study itself: The United States, Italy and Spain supplied acute and convalescent COVID-19 samples.

Produced via immunoSEQ multiplex PCR; TCRdb's table is partial and in-frame only. The sample has about 100,000 clones, approximately 81% seen once; the top ten hold 4% to 5.5%. The CDR3 loop spans 12 amino acids. Germline loops: CDR1 LGHNA, CDR2 YNFKEQ. The V end lost 8 bases, the J end lost 4 bases, and 11 bases lay between the germline ends. This sequence was found in a man aged 60 to 69 with acute or convalescent COVID-19. Sequenced sample: peripheral blood. The chain couples TRBV4-2 to TRBJ2-5; D is possibly TRBD1 (5 bases). The CDR3 here is CASGAPGETQYF. DNA for the CDR3: TGTGCCAGCGGGGCCCCGGGAGAGACCCAGTACTTC.